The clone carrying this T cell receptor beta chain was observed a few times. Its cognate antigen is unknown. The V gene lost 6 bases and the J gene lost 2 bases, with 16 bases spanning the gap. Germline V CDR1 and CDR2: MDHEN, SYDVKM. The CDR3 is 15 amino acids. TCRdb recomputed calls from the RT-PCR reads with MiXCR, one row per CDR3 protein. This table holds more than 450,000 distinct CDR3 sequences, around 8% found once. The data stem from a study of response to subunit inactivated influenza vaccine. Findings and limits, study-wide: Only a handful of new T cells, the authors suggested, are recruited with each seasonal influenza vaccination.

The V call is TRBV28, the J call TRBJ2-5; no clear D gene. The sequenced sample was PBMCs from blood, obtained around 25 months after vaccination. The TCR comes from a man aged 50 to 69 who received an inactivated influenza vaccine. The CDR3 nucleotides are TGTGCCAGCAGCTACCGGGCGCCCGCTCAAGAGACCCAGTACTTC. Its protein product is CASSYRAPAQETQYF.